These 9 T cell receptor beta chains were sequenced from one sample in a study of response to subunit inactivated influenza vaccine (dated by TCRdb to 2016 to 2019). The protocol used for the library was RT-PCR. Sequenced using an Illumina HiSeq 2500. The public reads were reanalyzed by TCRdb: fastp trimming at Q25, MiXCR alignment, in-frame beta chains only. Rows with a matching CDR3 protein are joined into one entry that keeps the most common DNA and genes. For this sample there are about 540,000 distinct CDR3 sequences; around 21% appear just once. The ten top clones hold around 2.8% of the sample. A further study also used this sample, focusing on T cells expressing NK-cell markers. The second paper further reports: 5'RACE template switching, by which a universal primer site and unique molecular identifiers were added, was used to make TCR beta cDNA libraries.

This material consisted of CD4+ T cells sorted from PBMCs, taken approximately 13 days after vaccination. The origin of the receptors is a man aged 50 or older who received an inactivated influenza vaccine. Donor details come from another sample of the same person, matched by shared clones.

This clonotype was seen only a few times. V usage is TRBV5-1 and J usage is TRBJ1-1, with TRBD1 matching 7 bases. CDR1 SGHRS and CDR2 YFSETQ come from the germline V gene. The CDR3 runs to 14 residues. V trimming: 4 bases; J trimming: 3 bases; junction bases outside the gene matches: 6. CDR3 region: CASSPAGQYTEAFF. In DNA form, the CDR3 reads TGCGCCAGCAGCCCGGCGGGACAGTACACTGAAGCTTTCTTT.

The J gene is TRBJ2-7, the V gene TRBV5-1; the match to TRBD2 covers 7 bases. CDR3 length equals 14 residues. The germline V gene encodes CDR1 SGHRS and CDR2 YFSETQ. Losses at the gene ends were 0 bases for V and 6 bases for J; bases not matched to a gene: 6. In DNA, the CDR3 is TGCGCCAGCAGCTTGGACAGCGGGATAGGCGAGCAGTACTTC. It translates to CASSLDSGIGEQYF.

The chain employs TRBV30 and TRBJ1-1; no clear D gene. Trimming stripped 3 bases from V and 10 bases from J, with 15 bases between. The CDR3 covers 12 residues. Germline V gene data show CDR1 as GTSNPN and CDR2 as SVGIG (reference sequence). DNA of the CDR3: TGTGCCTGGAGCCGCCCTGGGTACGGAGCTTTCTTT. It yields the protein CAWSRPGYGAFF. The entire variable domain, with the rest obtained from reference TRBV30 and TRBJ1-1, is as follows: SQTIHQWPATLVQPVGSPLSLECTVEGTSNPNLYWYRQAAGRGLQLLFYSVGIGQISSEVPQNLSASRPQDRQFILSSKKLLLSDSGFYLCAWSRPGYGAFFGQGTRLTVV.

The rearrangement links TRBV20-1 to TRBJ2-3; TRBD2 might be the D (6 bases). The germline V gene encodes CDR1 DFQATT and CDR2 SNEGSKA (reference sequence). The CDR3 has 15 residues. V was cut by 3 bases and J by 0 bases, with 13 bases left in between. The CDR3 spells CSARGRGDSTDTQYF. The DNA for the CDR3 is TGCAGTGCTAGGGGGCGGGGCGATAGCACAGATACGCAGTATTTT.

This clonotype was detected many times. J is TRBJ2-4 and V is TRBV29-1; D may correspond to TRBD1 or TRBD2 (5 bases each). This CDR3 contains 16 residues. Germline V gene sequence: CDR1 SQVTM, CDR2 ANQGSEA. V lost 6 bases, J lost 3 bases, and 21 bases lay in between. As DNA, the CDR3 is TGCAGCGTCCCCGGATTCGGGGCCGGTGGCAAAAACATTCAGTACTTC. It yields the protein CSVPGFGAGGKNIQYF.

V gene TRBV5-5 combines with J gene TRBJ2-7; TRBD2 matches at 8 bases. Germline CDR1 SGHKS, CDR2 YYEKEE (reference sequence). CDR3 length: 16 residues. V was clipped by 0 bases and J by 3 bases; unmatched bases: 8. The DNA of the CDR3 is TGTGCCAGCAGCTTGGGGGTTAGCGGGGAAGGCTACGAGCAGTACTTC. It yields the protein CASSLGVSGEGYEQYF.

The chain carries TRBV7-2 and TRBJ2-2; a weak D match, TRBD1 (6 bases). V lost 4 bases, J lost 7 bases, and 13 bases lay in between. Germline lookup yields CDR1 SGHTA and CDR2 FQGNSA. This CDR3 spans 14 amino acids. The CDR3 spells CASSSPQGYGELFF. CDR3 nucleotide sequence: TGTGCCAGCAGCTCGCCCCAGGGGTACGGGGAGCTGTTTTTT.

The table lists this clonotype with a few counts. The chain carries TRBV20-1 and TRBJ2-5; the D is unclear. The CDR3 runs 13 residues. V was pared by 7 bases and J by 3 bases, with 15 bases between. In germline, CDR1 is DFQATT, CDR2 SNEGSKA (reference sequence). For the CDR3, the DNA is TGCAGTGGCGACCGGGCCTCCGAAGAGACCCAGTACTTC. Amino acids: CSGDRASEETQYF.

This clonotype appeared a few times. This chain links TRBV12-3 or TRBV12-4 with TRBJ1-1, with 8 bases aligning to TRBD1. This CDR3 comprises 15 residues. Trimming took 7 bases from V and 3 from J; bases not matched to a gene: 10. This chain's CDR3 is CASMRRGTGHTEAFF. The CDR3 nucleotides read TGTGCCAGCATGCGCCGCGGGACAGGTCACACTGAAGCTTTCTTT.